This section outlines one T cell receptor beta chain sequence together with its context. Antigen: not known. The record originates from a study of OX40 agonist ivuxolimab in advanced cancers. Study background: Dose-escalation cases comprised hepatocellular carcinoma, melanoma, renal cell or head and neck cancer. Study-wide points: Low normalized T-cell clonal expansion was also seen in some nonresponders. Within 6 weeks, CD4+ and CD8+ blood T cells expanded clonally at 0.1 to 3.0 mg/kg. Not determined was the antigen specificity of the expanded peripheral T cells.

Clones were sequenced by immunoSEQ multiplex PCR, and TCRdb holds only the in-frame ones, with some missing. Found here are tens of thousands of clones, over 80% of them singletons; the top ten hold 1.5% to 2%. The source material was CD4+ or CD8+ T cells sorted from blood, sampled in a trial of the OX40 agonist ivuxolimab. The TCR was taken from an adult with an advanced solid tumor such as melanoma, head and neck, liver or kidney cancer.

The CDR3 protein is CAWTPREGAGEKLFF. CDR3 nucleotides: TGTGCCTGGACCCCACGCGAGGGGGCTGGTGAAAAACTGTTTTTT. The J gene is TRBJ1-4, the V gene TRBV30; TRBD1 agrees at 7 bases. The CDR3 loop spans 15 amino acids. The V segment lost 4 bases and the J segment 7 bases; nucleotides outside the gene matches: 12. CDR1 GTSNPN and CDR2 SVGIG come from the germline V gene (reference sequence).